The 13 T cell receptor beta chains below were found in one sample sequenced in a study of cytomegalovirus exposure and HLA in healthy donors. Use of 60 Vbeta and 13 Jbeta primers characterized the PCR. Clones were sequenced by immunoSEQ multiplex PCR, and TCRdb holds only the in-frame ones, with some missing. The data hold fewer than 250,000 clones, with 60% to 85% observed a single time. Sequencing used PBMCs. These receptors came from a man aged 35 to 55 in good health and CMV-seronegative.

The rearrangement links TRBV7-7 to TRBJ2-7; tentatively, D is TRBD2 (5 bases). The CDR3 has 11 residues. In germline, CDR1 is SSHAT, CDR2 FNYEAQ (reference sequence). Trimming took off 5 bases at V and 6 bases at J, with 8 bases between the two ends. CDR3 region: CASSEGGEQYF. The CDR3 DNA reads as TGTGCCAGCAGCGAGGGCGGCGAGCAGTACTTC.

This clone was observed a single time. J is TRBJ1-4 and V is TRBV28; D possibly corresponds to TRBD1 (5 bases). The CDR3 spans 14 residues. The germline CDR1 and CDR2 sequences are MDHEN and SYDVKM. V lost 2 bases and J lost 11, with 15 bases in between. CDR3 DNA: TGTGCCAGCAGTTTAGAAGGGGCGGATAGGAAACTGTTTTTT. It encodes CASSLEGADRKLFF.

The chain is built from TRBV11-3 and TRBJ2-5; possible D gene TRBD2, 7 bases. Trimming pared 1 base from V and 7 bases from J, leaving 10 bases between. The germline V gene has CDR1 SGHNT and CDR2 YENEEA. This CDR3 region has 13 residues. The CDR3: CASSLGGGGTQYF. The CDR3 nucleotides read TGTGCCAGCAGCTTAGGAGGGGGGGGGACCCAGTACTTC.

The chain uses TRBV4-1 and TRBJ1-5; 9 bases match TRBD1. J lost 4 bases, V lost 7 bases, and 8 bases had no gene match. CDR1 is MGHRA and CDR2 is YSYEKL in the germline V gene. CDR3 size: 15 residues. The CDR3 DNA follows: TGCGCCAGCACCGCGACAGGGGGGAATAATCAGCCCCAGCATTTT. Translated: CASTATGGNNQPQHF.

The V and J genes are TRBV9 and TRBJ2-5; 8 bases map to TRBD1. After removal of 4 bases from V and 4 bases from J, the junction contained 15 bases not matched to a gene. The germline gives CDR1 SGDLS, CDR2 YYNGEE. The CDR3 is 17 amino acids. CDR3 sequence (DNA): TGTGCCAGCAGCACCCCCCGAGGGGCAGGGGGCGGAGAGACCCAGTACTTC. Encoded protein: CASSTPRGAGGGETQYF.

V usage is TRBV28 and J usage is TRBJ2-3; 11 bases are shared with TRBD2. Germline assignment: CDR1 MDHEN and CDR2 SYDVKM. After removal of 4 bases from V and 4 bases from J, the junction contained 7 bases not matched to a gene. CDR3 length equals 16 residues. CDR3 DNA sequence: TGTGCCAGCAGTTCCCATTCTAGCGGGAGGTCAGATACGCAGTATTTT. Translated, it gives CASSSHSSGRSDTQYF.

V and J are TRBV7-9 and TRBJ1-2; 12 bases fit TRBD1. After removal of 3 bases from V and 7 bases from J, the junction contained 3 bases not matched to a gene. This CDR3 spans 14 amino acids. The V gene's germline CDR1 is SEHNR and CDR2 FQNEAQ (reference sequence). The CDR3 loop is CASSLGTGGFGYTF. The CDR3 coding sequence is TGTGCCAGCAGCTTGGGGACAGGGGGCTTTGGCTACACCTTC. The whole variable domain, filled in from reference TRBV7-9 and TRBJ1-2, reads DTGVSQNPRHKITKRGQNVTFRCDPISEHNRLYWYRQTLGQGPEFLTYFQNEAQLEKSRLLSDRFSAERPKGSFSTLEIQRTEQGDSAMYLCASSLGTGGFGYTFGSGTRLTVV.

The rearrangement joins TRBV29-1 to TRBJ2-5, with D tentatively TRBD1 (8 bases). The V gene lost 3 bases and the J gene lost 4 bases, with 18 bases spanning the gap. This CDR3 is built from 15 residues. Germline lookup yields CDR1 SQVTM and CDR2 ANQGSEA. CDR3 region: CSVEQGALAGETQYF. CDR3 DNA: TGCAGCGTTGAGCAGGGGGCCTTAGCGGGAGAGACCCAGTACTTC.

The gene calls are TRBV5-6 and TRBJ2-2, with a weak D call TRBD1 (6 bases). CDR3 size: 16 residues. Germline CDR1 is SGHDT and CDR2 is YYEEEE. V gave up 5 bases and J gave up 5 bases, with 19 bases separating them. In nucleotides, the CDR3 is TGTGCCAGCAGTTCCGCGACAGGAACCGTTACCGGGGAGCTGTTTTTT. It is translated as CASSSATGTVTGELFF.

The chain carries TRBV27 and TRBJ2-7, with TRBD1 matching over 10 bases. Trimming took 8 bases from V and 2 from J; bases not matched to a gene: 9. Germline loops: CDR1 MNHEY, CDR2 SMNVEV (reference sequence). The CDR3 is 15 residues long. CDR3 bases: TGTGCCAGCCGTGTCGCCGGGACAGGGGCCTACGAGCAGTACTTC. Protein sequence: CASRVAGTGAYEQYF.

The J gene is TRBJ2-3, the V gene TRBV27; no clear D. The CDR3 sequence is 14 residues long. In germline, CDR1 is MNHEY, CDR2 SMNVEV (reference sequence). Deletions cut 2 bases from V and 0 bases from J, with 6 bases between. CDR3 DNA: TGTGCCAGCAGTTTACTGAGGAGCACAGATACGCAGTATTTT. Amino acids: CASSLLRSTDTQYF.

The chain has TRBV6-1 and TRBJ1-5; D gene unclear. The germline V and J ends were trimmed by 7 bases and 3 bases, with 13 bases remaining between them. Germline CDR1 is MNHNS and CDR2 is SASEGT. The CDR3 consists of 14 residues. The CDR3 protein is CASTPGGPNQPQHF. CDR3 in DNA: TGTGCCAGCACTCCCGGAGGGCCCAATCAGCCCCAGCATTTT.

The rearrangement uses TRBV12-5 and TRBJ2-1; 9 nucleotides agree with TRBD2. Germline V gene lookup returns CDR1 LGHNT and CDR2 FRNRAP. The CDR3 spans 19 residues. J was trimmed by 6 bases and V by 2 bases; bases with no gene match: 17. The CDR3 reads CASGLSTPLGLAGTNEQFF. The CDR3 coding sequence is TGTGCTAGTGGTTTGTCGACACCTCTGGGGCTAGCGGGAACCAATGAGCAGTTCTTC.